This entry concerns a single TCR beta chain. The source of the sample is a study of blood T cell repertoires in COVID-19. As for the study in general: The United States, Italy and Spain provided the acute and convalescent COVID-19 samples. PBMCs, B-cell-depleted T cells, or T cells provided the cDNA or gDNA that made up the material.

Germline CDR1 reads SGHTA; CDR2 reads FQGNSA. The ends were cut back, 3 bases at V and 10 bases at J, with 19 bases in the middle. The CDR3 is 15 residues long. The repertoire was sequenced with immunoSEQ multiplex PCR; TCRdb's copy has only in-frame clones and lacks some. The data show 340,000 or so clones, with around 85% seen just once and 4% to 5.5% held by the top ten. All enrollees were about 18 to 95 years old and from around 25 US areas. The specimen sequenced was PBMCs or T cells enriched from blood (not recorded which). The clonotype comes from a woman in her thirties or forties with acute COVID-19. The chain couples TRBV7-2 to TRBJ1-3; D might be TRBD1 (6 bases). In DNA form, the CDR3 reads TGTGCCAGCAGCTTTTCGATACAGGGAGCTAATACCATATATTTT. Its protein product is CASSFSIQGANTIYF.